This T cell receptor (beta chain) came from a study of blood T cell repertoires in COVID-19. Study details: Acute and convalescent COVID-19 specimens originated in the United States, Italy and Spain. T cells, B-cell-depleted T cells, or PBMCs provided the cDNA or gDNA that served as material.

In the authors' methods: Quantification of nucleated cells was approximated via reference gene primer amplification. The data were produced by immunoSEQ multiplex PCR, yet TCRdb's version contains in-frame clones alone and is incomplete. V and J calls and clone size are given by that table; D and trimming were obtained from the DNA. The data hold a few hundred thousand clones, with 80% to 90% observed a single time. CDR1 and CDR2 from the germline V gene are MNHEY and SVGAGI. The CDR3 contains 14 residues. Trimming shortened V by 3 bases and J by 9 bases, and 18 bases separated the two germline ends.

This clonotype originated in a man aged 60 to 69 with acute or convalescent COVID-19. Sequencing input: peripheral blood. The chain combines TRBV6-5 with TRBJ2-7; D ambiguous. The CDR3 nucleotides read TGTGCCAGCAGTTATGGTAGCAAAGGCGTCGGGCAGTACTTC. Protein: CASSYGSKGVGQYF.